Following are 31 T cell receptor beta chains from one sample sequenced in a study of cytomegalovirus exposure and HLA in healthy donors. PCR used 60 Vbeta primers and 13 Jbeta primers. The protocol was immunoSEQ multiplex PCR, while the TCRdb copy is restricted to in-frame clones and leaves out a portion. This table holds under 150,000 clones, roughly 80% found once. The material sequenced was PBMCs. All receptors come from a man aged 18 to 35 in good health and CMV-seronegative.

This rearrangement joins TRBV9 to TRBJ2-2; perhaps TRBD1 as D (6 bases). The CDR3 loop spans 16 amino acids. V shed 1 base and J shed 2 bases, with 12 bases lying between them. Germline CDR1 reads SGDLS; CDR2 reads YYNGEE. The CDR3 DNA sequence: TGTGCCAGCAGCGTACAGGGGTCGGTAAACACCGGGGAGCTGTTTTTT. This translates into CASSVQGSVNTGELFF.

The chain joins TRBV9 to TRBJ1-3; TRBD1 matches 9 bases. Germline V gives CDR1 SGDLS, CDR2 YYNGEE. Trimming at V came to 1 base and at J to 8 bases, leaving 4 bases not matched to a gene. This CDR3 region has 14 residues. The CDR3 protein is CASSVRTGEDTIYF. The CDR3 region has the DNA TGTGCCAGCAGCGTAAGGACAGGGGAGGACACCATATATTTT.

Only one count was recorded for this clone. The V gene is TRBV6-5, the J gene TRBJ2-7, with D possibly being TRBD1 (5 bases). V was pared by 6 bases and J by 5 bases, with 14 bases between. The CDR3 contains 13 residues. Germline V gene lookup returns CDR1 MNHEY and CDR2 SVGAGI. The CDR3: CASRTSQVHEQYF. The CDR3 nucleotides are TGTGCCAGCAGGACATCACAGGTCCACGAGCAGTACTTC.

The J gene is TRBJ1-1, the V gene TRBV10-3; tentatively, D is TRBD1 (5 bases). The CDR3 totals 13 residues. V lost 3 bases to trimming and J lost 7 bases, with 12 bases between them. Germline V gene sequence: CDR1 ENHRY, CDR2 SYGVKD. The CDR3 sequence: CAISDDGGGEAFF. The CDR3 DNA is TGTGCCATCAGTGACGATGGGGGGGGTGAAGCTTTCTTT.

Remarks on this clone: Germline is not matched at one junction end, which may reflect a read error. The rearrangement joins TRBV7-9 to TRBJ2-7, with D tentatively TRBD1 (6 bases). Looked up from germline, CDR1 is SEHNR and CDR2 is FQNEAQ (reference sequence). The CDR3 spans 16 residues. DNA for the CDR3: TGTTCCAGCAGCTTAAGACAACCCGGGTCAAGAGGGGGGCAGTACTTC. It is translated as CSSSLRQPGSRGGQYF. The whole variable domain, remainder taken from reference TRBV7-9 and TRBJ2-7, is DTGVSQNPRHKITKRGQNVTFRCDPISEHNRLYWYRQTLGQGPEFLTYFQNEAQLEKSRLLSDRFSAERPKGSFSTLEIQRTEQGDSAMYLCSSSLRQPGSRGGQYFGPGTRLTVT.

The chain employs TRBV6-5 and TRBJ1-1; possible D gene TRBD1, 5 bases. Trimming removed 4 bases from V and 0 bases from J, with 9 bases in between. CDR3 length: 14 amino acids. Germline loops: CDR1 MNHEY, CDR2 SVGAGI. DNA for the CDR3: TGTGCCAGCAGTTGGGGGAGGGTGAACACTGAAGCTTTCTTT. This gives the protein CASSWGRVNTEAFF.

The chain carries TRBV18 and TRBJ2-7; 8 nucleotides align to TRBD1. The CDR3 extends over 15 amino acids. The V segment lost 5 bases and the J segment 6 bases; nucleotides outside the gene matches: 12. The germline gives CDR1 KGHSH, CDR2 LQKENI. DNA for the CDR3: TGTGCCAGCTCATCTGGACAGGGAGCTACCAGCGAGCAGTACTTC. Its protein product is CASSSGQGATSEQYF. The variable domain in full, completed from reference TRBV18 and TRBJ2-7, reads NAGVMQNPRHLVRRRGQEARLRCSPMKGHSHVYWYRQLPEEGLKFMVYLQKENIIDESGMPKERFSAEFPKEGPSILRIQQVVRGDSAAYFCASSSGQGATSEQYFGPGTRLTVT.

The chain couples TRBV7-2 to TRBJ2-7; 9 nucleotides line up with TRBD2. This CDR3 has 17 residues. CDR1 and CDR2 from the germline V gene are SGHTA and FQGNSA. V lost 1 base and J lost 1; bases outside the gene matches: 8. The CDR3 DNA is TGTGCCAGCAGCTTAGTCGCGGGCGGGGGGGAATCCTACGAGCAGTACTTC. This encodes CASSLVAGGGESYEQYF.

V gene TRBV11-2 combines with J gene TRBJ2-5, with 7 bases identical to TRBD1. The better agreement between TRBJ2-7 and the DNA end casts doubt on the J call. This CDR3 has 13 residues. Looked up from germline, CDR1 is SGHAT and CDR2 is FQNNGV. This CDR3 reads CASSLQGDHEQYF. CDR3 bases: TGTGCCAGCAGCTTACAGGGGGACCACGAGCAGTACTTC.

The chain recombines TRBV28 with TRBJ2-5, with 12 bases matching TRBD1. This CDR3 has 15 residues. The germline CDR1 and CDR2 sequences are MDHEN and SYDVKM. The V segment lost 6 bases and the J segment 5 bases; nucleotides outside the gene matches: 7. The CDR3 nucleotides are TGTGCCAGCAGAGGGACAGGGGGCGCGGGGGAGACCCAGTACTTC. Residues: CASRGTGGAGETQYF.

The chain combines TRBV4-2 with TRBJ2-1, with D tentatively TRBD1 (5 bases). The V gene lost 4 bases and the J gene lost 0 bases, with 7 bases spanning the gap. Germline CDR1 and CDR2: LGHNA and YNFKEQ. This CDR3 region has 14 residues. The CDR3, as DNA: TGTGCCAGCAGCCGTGACAGCTCCTACAATGAGCAGTTCTTC. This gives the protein CASSRDSSYNEQFF.

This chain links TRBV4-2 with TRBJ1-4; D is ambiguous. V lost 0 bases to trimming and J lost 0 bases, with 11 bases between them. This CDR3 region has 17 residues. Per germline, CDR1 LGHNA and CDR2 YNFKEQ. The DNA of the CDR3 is TGTGCCAGCAGCCAAGACCCCCGGCAGGCAACTAATGAAAAACTGTTTTTT. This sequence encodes CASSQDPRQATNEKLFF.

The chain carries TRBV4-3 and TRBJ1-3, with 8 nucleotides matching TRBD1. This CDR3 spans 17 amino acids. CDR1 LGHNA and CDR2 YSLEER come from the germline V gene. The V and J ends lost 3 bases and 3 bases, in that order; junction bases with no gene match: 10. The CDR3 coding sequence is TGCGCCAGCAGCCACACGACAGGGGAGAAGGGTGGAAACACCATATATTTT. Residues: CASSHTTGEKGGNTIYF.

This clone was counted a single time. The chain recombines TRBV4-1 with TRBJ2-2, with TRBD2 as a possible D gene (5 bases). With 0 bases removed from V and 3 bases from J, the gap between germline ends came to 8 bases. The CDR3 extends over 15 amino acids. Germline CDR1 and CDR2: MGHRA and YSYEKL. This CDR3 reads CASSQEYGDTGELFF. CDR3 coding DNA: TGCGCCAGCAGCCAAGAGTACGGGGACACCGGGGAGCTGTTTTTT.

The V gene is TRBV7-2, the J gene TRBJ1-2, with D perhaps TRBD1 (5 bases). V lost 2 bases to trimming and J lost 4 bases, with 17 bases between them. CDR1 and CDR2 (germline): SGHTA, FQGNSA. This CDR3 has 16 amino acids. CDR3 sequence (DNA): TGTGCCAGCAGCTTAAATTGGGGCATGGATAGCTATGGCTACACCTTC. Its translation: CASSLNWGMDSYGYTF.

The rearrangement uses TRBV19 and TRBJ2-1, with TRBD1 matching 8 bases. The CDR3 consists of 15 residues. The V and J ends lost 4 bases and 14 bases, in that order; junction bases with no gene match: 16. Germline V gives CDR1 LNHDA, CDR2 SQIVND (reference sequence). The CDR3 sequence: CASSRSDRGSPRKFF. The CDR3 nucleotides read TGTGCCAGTAGTAGGAGCGACAGGGGTTCCCCTAGGAAGTTCTTC.

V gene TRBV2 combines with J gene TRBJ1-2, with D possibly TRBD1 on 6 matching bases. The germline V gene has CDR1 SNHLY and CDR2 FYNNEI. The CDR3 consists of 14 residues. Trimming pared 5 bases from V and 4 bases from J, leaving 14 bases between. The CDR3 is CASSFDRGGYGYTF. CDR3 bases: TGTGCCAGCAGTTTTGACCGAGGGGGCTATGGCTACACCTTC. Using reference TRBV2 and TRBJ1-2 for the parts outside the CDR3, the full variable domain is EPEVTQTPSHQVTQMGQEVILRCVPISNHLYFYWYRQILGQKVEFLVSFYNNEISEKSEIFDDQFSVERPDGSNFTLKIRSTKLEDSAMYFCASSFDRGGYGYTFGSGTRLTVV.

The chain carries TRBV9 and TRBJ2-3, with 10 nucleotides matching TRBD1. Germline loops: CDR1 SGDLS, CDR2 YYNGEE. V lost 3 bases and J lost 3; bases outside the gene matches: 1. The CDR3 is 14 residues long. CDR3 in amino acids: CASSGQGATDTQYF. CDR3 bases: TGTGCCAGCAGCGGACAGGGGGCTACAGATACGCAGTATTTT.

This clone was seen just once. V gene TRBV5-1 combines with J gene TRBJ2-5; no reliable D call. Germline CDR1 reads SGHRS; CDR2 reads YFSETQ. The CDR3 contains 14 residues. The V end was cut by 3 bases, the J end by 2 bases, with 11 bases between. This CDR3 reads CASSSSGSQETQYF. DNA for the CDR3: TGCGCCAGCAGCTCGTCCGGGTCACAAGAGACCCAGTACTTC.

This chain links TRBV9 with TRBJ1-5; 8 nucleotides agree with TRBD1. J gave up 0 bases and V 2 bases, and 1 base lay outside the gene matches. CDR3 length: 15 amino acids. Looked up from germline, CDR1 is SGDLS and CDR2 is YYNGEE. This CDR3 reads CASSVTGDSNQPQHF. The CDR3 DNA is TGTGCCAGCAGCGTGACAGGGGATAGCAATCAGCCCCAGCATTTT.

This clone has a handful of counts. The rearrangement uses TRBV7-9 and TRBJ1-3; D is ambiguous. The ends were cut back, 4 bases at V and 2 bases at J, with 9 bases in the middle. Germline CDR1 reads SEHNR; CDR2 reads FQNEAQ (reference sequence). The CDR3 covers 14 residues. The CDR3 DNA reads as TGTGCCAGCAGCTCTCTGGAGACTGGAAACACCATATATTTT. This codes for CASSSLETGNTIYF.

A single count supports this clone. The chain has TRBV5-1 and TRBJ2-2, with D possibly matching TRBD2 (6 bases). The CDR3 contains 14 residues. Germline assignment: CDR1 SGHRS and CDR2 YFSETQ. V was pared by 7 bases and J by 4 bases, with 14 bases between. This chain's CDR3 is CASASDSRTGELFF. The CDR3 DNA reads TGCGCCAGCGCTAGCGACAGCCGCACCGGGGAGCTGTTTTTT.

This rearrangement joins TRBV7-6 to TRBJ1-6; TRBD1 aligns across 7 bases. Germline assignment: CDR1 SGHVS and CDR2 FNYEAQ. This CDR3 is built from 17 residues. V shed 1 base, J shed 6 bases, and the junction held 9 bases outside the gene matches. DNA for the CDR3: TGTGCCAGCAGCTTAGTATTCCCGGCAGGGGGTAATTCACCCCTCCACTTT. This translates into CASSLVFPAGGNSPLHF.

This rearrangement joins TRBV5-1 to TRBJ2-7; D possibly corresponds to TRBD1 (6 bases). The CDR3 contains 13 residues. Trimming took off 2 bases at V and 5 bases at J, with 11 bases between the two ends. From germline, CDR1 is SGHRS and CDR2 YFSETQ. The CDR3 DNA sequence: TGCGCCAGCAGCTTAAGGGACATAGACGAGCAGTACTTC. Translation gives CASSLRDIDEQYF.

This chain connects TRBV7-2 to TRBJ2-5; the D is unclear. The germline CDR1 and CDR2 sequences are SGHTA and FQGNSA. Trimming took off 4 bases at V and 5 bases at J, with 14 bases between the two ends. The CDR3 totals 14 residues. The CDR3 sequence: CASSSPAAPETQYF. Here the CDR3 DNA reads TGTGCCAGCAGCTCACCGGCGGCTCCCGAGACCCAGTACTTC.

This CDR3 is CASSPGMHSGYGYTF. In DNA, the CDR3 is TGTGCCAGCAGCCCCGGGATGCACAGTGGCTATGGCTACACCTTC. The chain couples TRBV7-2 to TRBJ1-2; D gene ambiguous. Germline V lookup: CDR1 SGHTA, CDR2 FQGNSA. The CDR3 sequence is 15 residues long. V gave up 5 bases and J gave up 4 bases, with 17 bases separating them.

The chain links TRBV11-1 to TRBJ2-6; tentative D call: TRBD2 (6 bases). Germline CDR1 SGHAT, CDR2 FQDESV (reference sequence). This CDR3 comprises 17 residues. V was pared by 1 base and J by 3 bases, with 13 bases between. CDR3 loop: CASSLVMRGSGANVLTF. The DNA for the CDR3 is TGTGCCAGCAGCTTAGTCATGCGGGGTAGTGGGGCCAACGTCCTGACTTTC.

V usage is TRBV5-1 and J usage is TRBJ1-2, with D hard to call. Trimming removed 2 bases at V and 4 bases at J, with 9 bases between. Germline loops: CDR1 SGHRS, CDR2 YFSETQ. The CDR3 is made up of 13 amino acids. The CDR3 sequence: CASSLGSTYGYTF. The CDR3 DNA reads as TGCGCCAGCAGCTTAGGGAGCACCTATGGCTACACCTTC.

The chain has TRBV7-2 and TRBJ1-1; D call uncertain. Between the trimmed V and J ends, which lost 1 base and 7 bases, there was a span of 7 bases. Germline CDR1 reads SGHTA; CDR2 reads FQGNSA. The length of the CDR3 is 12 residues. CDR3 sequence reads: CASSLGRNEAFF. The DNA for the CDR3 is TGTGCCAGCAGCTTAGGGAGGAATGAAGCTTTCTTT. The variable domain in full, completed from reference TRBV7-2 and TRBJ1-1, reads GAGVSQSPSNKVTEKGKDVELRCDPISGHTALYWYRQSLGQGLEFLIYFQGNSAPDKSGLPSDRFSAERTGGSVSTLTIQRTQQEDSAVYLCASSLGRNEAFFGQGTRLTVV.

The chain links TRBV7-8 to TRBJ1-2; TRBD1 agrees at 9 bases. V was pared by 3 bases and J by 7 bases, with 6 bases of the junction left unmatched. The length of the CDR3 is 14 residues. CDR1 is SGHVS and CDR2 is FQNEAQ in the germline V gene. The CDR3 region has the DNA TGTGCCAGCAGCTTCCCAGGACAGGGGTCTGGCTACACCTTC. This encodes CASSFPGQGSGYTF. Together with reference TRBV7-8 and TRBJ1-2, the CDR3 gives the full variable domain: GAGVSQSPRYKVAKRGQDVALRCDPISGHVSLFWYQQALGQGPEFLTYFQNEAQLDKSGLPSDRFFAERPEGSVSTLKIQRTQQEDSAVYLCASSFPGQGSGYTFGSGTRLTVV.

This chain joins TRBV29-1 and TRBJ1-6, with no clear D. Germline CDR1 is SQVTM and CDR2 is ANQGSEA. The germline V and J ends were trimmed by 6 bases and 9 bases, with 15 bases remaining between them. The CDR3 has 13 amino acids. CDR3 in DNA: TGCAGCGTGCGGACTGAAGTGAGTTCACCCCTCCACTTT. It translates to CSVRTEVSSPLHF.